The present T cell receptor beta chain was sequenced within a study of shared clonotypes between healthy human individuals (dated by TCRdb to the early 2020s). Some background on the complete study: Three men and a couple of women, aged 18 to 49 years, made up the cohort. Per donor, three plates each were used for CD4 naive and CD4 memory, two for CD8 naive, and one for CD8 memory. Blood TCR repertoires of a handful of healthy adults were deeply sequenced to estimate repertoire size and the extent of clonotype sharing between individuals. To increase sequencing depth and limit assay-specific biases, TCR repertoire library preparation and sequencing were carried out by different laboratories using diverse techniques. Between about 0.94 and 10 billion PBMCs per donor were obtained by leukapheresis. Paper-wide results and their limitations: Estimated clonotype richness was generally larger for naive than for memory subsets. Sampling was restricted to blood, and TCR repertoires in tissue are likely to differ from TCR repertoires in blood. The small number of donors limited the genetic and exposure-history diversity represented. Compared with non-shared clonotypes, clonotypes shared by all four sorted-subset donors had higher generation probabilities. Based on pairwise subsampling, the degree of clonotype sharing among donors was expected to be affected by sequencing depth. Rarefaction of sorted-subset datasets indicated incomplete sequencing despite the large sequencing depth. Sharing across a few donors was observed for about 5% of naive CD4, 3.5% of naive CD8, 2.3% of memory CD4, and roughly 0.4% of memory CD8 clonotypes.

Donors were healthy HIV-negative adults with no recently reported acute infections or vaccinations. All donors were Caucasian adults living in Nashville, Tennessee, USA. Magnetic negative selection was used to enrich CD4+ T cells, after which naive cells were positively selected on CD45RA and the negative fraction became the memory subset. Blood was obtained by leukapheresis, after which PBMCs were separated by Ficoll-Histopaque density gradient centrifugation and cryopreserved in liquid nitrogen vapor phase. Analytical flow cytometry was used to check the purity and quantity of every magnetically sorted T cell population. Genomic DNA was isolated from each sorted fraction and quantified by UV absorbance on a Nanodrop 2000c. Concerning this clone itself: Its antigen specificity is not known. Per-base qualities were not stored, and no clone one base away is much larger.

The germline V gene (reference sequence) provides CDR1 GTSNPN and CDR2 SVGIG. Relative to germline, V is missing 3 bases and J is missing 5 bases, with 11 bases of the junction outside any gene match. The CDR3 covers 16 residues, taking in both the cysteine and the phenylalanine. The retained sequence is limited to the CDR3, 48 bases, with the frame set at the first base. TCR CDR3 regions were amplified from genomic DNA by multiplex PCR using the deep immunoSEQ assay. Genomic DNA extracted from each cell subset was distributed evenly over all wells of several immunoSEQ 96-well plates, and each plate served as one replicate. For sorted subsets, around 200 ng genomic DNA, equal to about 30,000 T cell genomes, was loaded into each replicate PCR. Purified libraries were measured with a Qubit 3.0 fluorometer, size-checked on a Bioanalyzer 2100, and measured again with the KAPA Library Quantification kit. Each immunoSEQ 96-well plate was sequenced on its own single-read 150-cycle Illumina NextSeq 550 flow cell. The paper's data handling went like this. Because the immunoSEQ output held only junctional sequences and lacked quality scores, the filtering could not match the filtering applied to full-length reads. Sequences were annotated with PyIR, a Python wrapper for IgBLAST v1.9, using IMGT germline references to assign V/J genes and CDR3. Reads with weak V/J assignments (E-value above 1e-6), missing CDR3, stop codons, out-of-frame junctions, or ambiguous translated residues were removed. V3J clonotypes were defined by identical inferred V gene, J gene, and CDR3 amino acid sequence. Percentage overlap between repertoires was calculated by dividing the number of shared unique clonotypes by the size of the smaller repertoire. Three approaches were used to assess repertoire richness: RTK rarefaction, the Chao1 estimator, and Recon v2.1 estimates of unobserved clonotypes. OLGA was used to compute generation probabilities for all TCRbeta clonotypes that the gDNA method yielded from a handful of donors. This is the immuneACCESS table as TCRdb keeps it, with only in-frame sequences that have V and J called. A part of the clones is gone; compared with another copy, unresolved V genes explain less than half, and the rest is unexplained. V and J calls and clone size are as listed in that table; D and trimming were resolved from the DNA. This sample lists hundreds of thousands of clones; about 95% were detected once. The ten biggest clones cover under 0.06% of the sample.

The origin of this receptor is a woman in her twenties or thirties in good health. The chain employs TRBV30 and TRBJ2-5, with 11 central nucleotides matching TRBD2. Material for sequencing was naive CD4+ T cells sorted from blood. According to the study, the label for this sample's cell subset or site signals: CD45RA+ positively selected. The CDR3 loop reads CAWSDPRLAGTETQYF. The base sequence is TGTGCCTGGAGCGATCCGCGACTAGCGGGAACGGAGACCCAGTACTTC.